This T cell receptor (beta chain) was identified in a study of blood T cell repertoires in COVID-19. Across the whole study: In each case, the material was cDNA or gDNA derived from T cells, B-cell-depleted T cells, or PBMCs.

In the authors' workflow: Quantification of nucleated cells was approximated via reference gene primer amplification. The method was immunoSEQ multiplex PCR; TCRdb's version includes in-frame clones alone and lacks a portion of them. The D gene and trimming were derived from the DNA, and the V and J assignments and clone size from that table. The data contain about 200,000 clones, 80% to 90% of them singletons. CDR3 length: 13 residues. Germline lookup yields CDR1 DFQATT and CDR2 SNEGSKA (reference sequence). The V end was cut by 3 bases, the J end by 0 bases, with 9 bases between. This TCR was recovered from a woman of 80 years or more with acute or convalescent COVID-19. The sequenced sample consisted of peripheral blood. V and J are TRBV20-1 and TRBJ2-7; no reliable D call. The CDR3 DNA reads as TGCAGTGCTAGTAGGCCTAGCTCCTACGAGCAGTACTTC. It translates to CSASRPSSYEQYF.